The 2 T cell receptor beta chains given below trace back to one sample, sequenced in a study of breast tumors, draining lymph nodes, adjacent tissues. TCRdb reprocessed the multiplex PCR reads via MiXCR and lists one record per CDR3 protein. The sample lists 11,000 or so distinct CDR3 sequences; around 36% were seen once. Input material: breast tumor tissue. Receptor source: a female donor with breast cancer. Some clones in this sample may be carry-over from other donors' samples.

Many counts were recorded for this clonotype. The chain uses TRBV7-9 and TRBJ2-2; D is perhaps TRBD1 (8 bases). The germline V gene encodes CDR1 SEHNR and CDR2 FQNEAQ (reference sequence). Deletions cut 6 bases from V and 6 bases from J, with 17 bases between. The CDR3 has 15 amino acids. DNA of the CDR3: TGTGCCAGCAGACCCGGACAGGGAGGGGCCGGGGAGCTGTTTTTT. It encodes CASRPGQGGAGELFF.

Details on this clonotype: Germline is not matched at one junction end, which may reflect a read error. This chain uses TRBV19 with TRBJ1-6; D gene ambiguous. CDR3 length: 14 residues. Germline CDR1 reads LNHDA; CDR2 reads SQIVND (reference sequence). CDR3 sequence (DNA): TGTGCCAGTAGCATGGGCTCCTATAATCCACCCCTCCACTTT. Translating it yields CASSMGSYNPPLHF.